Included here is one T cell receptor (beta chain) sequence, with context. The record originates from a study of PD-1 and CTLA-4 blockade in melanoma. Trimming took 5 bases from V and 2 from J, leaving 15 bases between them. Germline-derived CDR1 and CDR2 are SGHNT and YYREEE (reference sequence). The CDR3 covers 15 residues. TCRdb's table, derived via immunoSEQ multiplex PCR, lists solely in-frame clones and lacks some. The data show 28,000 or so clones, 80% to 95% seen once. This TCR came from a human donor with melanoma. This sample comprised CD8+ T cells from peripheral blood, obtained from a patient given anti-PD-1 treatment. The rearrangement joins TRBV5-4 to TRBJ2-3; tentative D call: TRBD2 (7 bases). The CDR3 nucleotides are TGTGCCAGCAGTCTATGGGGGGGCGACACAGATACGCAGTATTTT. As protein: CASSLWGGDTDTQYF.